These 32 T cell receptor beta chains were all obtained from the same sample, sequenced in a study of control samples from healthy donors and cancer patients. The repertoire was sequenced with immunoSEQ multiplex PCR; TCRdb's copy has only in-frame clones and lacks some. The sample has 150,000 to 180,000 clones; approximately 96% are singletons. The sample was blood. Every receptor here comes from a middle-aged man in good health.

The chain couples TRBV28 to TRBJ2-7; the match to TRBD2 covers 9 bases. Trimming took 6 bases from V and 2 from J; bases not matched to a gene: 8. The germline CDR1 and CDR2 sequences are MDHEN and SYDVKM. The CDR3 length is 15 residues. This CDR3 reads CASSLGAGGPYEQYF. As DNA, the CDR3 is TGTGCCAGCAGCCTAGGGGCGGGGGGGCCCTACGAGCAGTACTTC.

The chain combines TRBV18 with TRBJ2-3; D may be TRBD2 (6 bases). V was trimmed by 6 bases and J by 6 bases, leaving 13 bases between them. The CDR3 has 13 amino acids. CDR1 and CDR2 (germline): KGHSH, LQKENI. Here the CDR3 reads CASSPTSGDTQYF. CDR3 nucleotides: TGTGCCAGCTCGCCGACTAGTGGCGATACGCAGTATTTT.

Regarding this clone: Other DNA sequences of this sample code for an identical CDR3. The rearrangement uses TRBV6-6 and TRBJ2-4; 7 bases are a match to TRBD2. Germline loops: CDR1 MNHNY, CDR2 SVGAGI (reference sequence). Trimming at V came to 2 bases and at J to 5 bases, leaving 9 bases not matched to a gene. The CDR3 is 16 residues long. CDR3: CASSYVLAGDENIQYF. The CDR3 DNA follows: TGTGCCAGCAGTTACGTCCTGGCGGGGGATGAAAACATTCAGTACTTC.

The chain uses TRBV12-3 or TRBV12-4 and TRBJ1-2, with TRBD1 as a possible D gene (6 bases). The CDR3 runs to 13 residues. V shed 6 bases and J shed 4 bases, with 12 bases lying between them. The CDR3 DNA sequence: TGTGCCAGCAGCCGAGGACAGCGCTATGGCTACACCTTC. Amino acids: CASSRGQRYGYTF.

The rearrangement links TRBV6-5 to TRBJ1-6; no clear D. The CDR3 has 12 residues. Germline V CDR1 and CDR2: MNHEY, SVGAGI. Trimming cost V 2 bases and J 7 bases, with 3 bases left between them. The DNA of the CDR3 is TGTGCCAGCAGTTACGTGAATTCACCCCTCCACTTT. Translated, it gives CASSYVNSPLHF.

The CDR3, as DNA: TGTGCCAGCGGACGGACGGGAGATACGCAGTATTTT. This gives the protein CASGRTGDTQYF. The V call is TRBV28, the J call TRBJ2-3, with D unclear. The germline V gene encodes CDR1 MDHEN and CDR2 SYDVKM. The V gene lost 8 bases and the J gene lost 5 bases, with 11 bases spanning the gap. The CDR3 covers 12 residues. Using reference TRBV28 and TRBJ2-3 for the parts outside the CDR3, the full variable domain is DVKVTQSSRYLVKRTGEKVFLECVQDMDHENMFWYRQDPGLGLRLIYFSYDVKMKEKGDIPEGYSVSREKKERFSLILESASTNQTSMYLCASGRTGDTQYFGPGTRLTVL.

V is TRBV9 and J is TRBJ2-6, with 11 positions matching TRBD1. This CDR3 spans 17 amino acids. V dropped 3 bases and J dropped 1; count of bases not matched to a gene: 3. Germline CDR1 is SGDLS and CDR2 is YYNGEE. For the CDR3, the DNA is TGTGCCAGCAGCGCCCGGGACAGGGGGTCTGGGGCCAACGTCCTGACTTTC. It codes for CASSARDRGSGANVLTF.

The V and J genes are TRBV24-1 and TRBJ2-7; 8 bases are shared with TRBD2. V was clipped by 3 bases and J by 3 bases; unmatched bases: 9. The CDR3 extends over 16 amino acids. The germline V gene has CDR1 KGHDR and CDR2 SFDVKD. The CDR3 is CATSDIVAGGIYEQYF. The CDR3 bases are TGTGCCACCAGTGATATCGTTGCGGGGGGCATCTACGAGCAGTACTTC.

The chain carries TRBV2 and TRBJ2-5; D ambiguous. In germline, CDR1 is SNHLY, CDR2 FYNNEI. This CDR3 is 14 amino acids long. The V and J ends lost 0 bases and 3 bases respectively, with 8 bases between them. CDR3 amino acids: CASSEAGLEETQYF. Written as DNA, the CDR3 is TGTGCCAGCAGTGAAGCCGGGCTGGAAGAGACCCAGTACTTC. The variable domain in full, with the rest retrieved from reference TRBV2 and TRBJ2-5, is EPEVTQTPSHQVTQMGQEVILRCVPISNHLYFYWYRQILGQKVEFLVSFYNNEISEKSEIFDDQFSVERPDGSNFTLKIRSTKLEDSAMYFCASSEAGLEETQYFGPGTRLLVL.

CDR3 residues: CASSQGASGGANEQFF. The CDR3 DNA reads as TGCGCCAGCAGCCAAGGGGCTAGCGGGGGGGCAAATGAGCAGTTCTTC. The chain joins TRBV4-1 to TRBJ2-1; 12 bases map to TRBD2. This CDR3 is 16 amino acids long. Germline V CDR1 and CDR2: MGHRA, YSYEKL. V lost 1 base to trimming and J lost 7 bases; unmatched junction nucleotides: 5.

This chain uses TRBV6-4 with TRBJ1-5; D might be TRBD1 (5 bases). Germline values: CDR1 MRHNA, CDR2 SNTAGT. The CDR3 covers 14 residues. The V end was cut by 10 bases, the J end by 0 bases, with 13 bases between. CDR3 DNA: TGTGCCAAACCACCGGGACTTAGCAATCAGCCCCAGCATTTT. Its protein product is CAKPPGLSNQPQHF.

The chain has TRBV2 and TRBJ1-2; the D is unclear. V was shortened by 4 bases and J by 3 bases, with 15 bases between the two germline ends. CDR1 and CDR2 from the germline V gene are SNHLY and FYNNEI. There are 15 residues in the CDR3. CDR3 sequence reads: CASSAYGGDDYGYTF. CDR3 DNA sequence: TGTGCCAGCAGTGCCTACGGTGGGGATGACTATGGCTACACCTTC.

CDR3 sequence (DNA): TGTGCCAGCAGGAGAGTGGTAGGGTTTTATGGCTACACCTTC. Translation: CASRRVVGFYGYTF. The chain uses TRBV2 and TRBJ1-2; no firm D call. Germline CDR1 reads SNHLY; CDR2 reads FYNNEI. This CDR3 comprises 14 residues. The ends were cut back, 6 bases at V and 5 bases at J, with 16 bases in the middle.

The V and J genes are TRBV11-2 and TRBJ2-7; the D is unclear. V lost 3 bases and J 6 bases, leaving 18 bases between the germline ends. CDR3 length: 15 amino acids. Germline V gene lookup returns CDR1 SGHAT and CDR2 FQNNGV. The DNA of the CDR3 is TGTGCCAGCAGCTTCGGACGGACCGAAACCTCCGAGCAGTACTTC. Protein sequence: CASSFGRTETSEQYF. The whole variable domain, filled in from reference TRBV11-2 and TRBJ2-7, reads EAGVAQSPRYKIIEKRQSVAFWCNPISGHATLYWYQQILGQGPKLLIQFQNNGVVDDSQLPKDRFSAERLKGVDSTLKIQPAKLEDSAVYLCASSFGRTETSEQYFGPGTRLTVT.

This clone was counted a single time. This chain uses TRBV28 with TRBJ2-1; 8 nucleotides agree with TRBD2. Germline values: CDR1 MDHEN, CDR2 SYDVKM. The CDR3 has 15 amino acids. The trim removed 2 bases at V and 7 bases at J, leaving 7 bases unmatched. The CDR3 coding sequence is TGTGCCAGCAGTTTACCAGCGGGGGCCGTTAATGAGCAGTTCTTC. Translation: CASSLPAGAVNEQFF.

This clone was detected once. This chain links TRBV10-3 with TRBJ2-1; TRBD1 matches at 9 bases. The CDR3 has 14 amino acids. Germline V gene sequence: CDR1 ENHRY, CDR2 SYGVKD. The J segment lost 3 bases and the V segment lost 10 bases, leaving 7 bases of the junction unmatched. CDR3 sequence: CATAGTGYYNEQFF. CDR3 sequence (DNA): TGTGCCACTGCCGGGACAGGGTACTACAATGAGCAGTTCTTC.

V is TRBV11-2 and J is TRBJ2-7, with D tentatively TRBD2 (5 bases). V was clipped by 1 base and J by 0 bases, with 7 bases between them. Germline V gene sequence: CDR1 SGHAT, CDR2 FQNNGV. This CDR3 comprises 14 residues. The CDR3 here is CASSLGTDSYEQYF. CDR3 bases: TGTGCCAGCAGCTTAGGGACTGACTCCTACGAGCAGTACTTC.

The chain combines TRBV2 with TRBJ1-2, with 10 nucleotides matching TRBD1. With V trimmed by 7 bases and J by 8 bases, 16 bases remained unmatched. Looked up from germline, CDR1 is SNHLY and CDR2 is FYNNEI. The CDR3 extends over 16 amino acids. CDR3 nucleotides: TGTGCCAGCACCGGCCCGGACAGGGGGGGCACTAAGGGCTACACCTTC. This sequence encodes CASTGPDRGGTKGYTF.

V and J are TRBV12-5 and TRBJ1-2; a possible D gene is TRBD1 (5 bases). The CDR3 is 14 residues long. Germline values: CDR1 LGHNT, CDR2 FRNRAP. Deletions cut 4 bases from V and 4 bases from J, with 13 bases between. CDR3 in DNA: TGTGCTAGTGGTTCCCCCAGGGAGAGCTATGGCTACACCTTC. Its protein is CASGSPRESYGYTF. Complete variable domain (other parts from reference TRBV12-5 and TRBJ1-2): DARVTQTPRHKVTEMGQEVTMRCQPILGHNTVFWYRQTMMQGLELLAYFRNRAPLDDSGMPKDRFSAEMPDATLATLKIQPSEPRDSAVYFCASGSPRESYGYTFGSGTRLTVV.

The genes are TRBV7-2 and TRBJ1-2; 9 bases match TRBD1. The V gene's germline CDR1 is SGHTA and CDR2 FQGNSA. The CDR3 loop spans 14 amino acids. V lost 5 bases, J lost 4 bases, and 5 bases stayed unmatched. The CDR3 protein is CASSATGGGYGYTF. The CDR3 DNA reads as TGTGCCAGCAGCGCCACAGGGGGCGGCTATGGCTACACCTTC. The full variable domain, rest sourced from reference TRBV7-2 and TRBJ1-2, is GAGVSQSPSNKVTEKGKDVELRCDPISGHTALYWYRQSLGQGLEFLIYFQGNSAPDKSGLPSDRFSAERTGGSVSTLTIQRTQQEDSAVYLCASSATGGGYGYTFGSGTRLTVV.

The V call is TRBV29-1, the J call TRBJ1-1; weak D call: TRBD1 (5 bases). The V and J ends lost 2 bases and 4 bases respectively, with 11 bases between them. The CDR3 runs 13 residues. The germline CDR1 and CDR2 sequences are SQVTM and ANQGSEA. The CDR3 loop reads CSVEWERGTEAFF. CDR3 bases: TGCAGCGTTGAATGGGAAAGGGGCACTGAAGCTTTCTTT.

The V gene is TRBV19, the J gene TRBJ1-2, with D possibly TRBD1 on 5 matching bases. This CDR3 contains 16 residues. Trimming removed 5 bases at V and 8 bases at J, with 24 bases between. Germline loops: CDR1 LNHDA, CDR2 SQIVND (reference sequence). CDR3 amino acids: CASSYQRQGGTGGYTF. The CDR3, as DNA: TGTGCCAGTAGTTATCAGCGGCAGGGTGGGACGGGCGGCTACACCTTC.

The chain carries TRBV28 and TRBJ2-1; no definite D call. Trimming shortened V by 4 bases and J by 0 bases, and 7 bases separated the two germline ends. From germline, CDR1 is MDHEN and CDR2 SYDVKM. The CDR3 consists of 14 residues. CDR3 sequence: CASSSSSSYNEQFF. CDR3 nucleotide sequence: TGTGCCAGCAGTTCATCGAGCTCCTACAATGAGCAGTTCTTC.

This clone was counted a few times. The J gene is TRBJ2-7, the V gene TRBV20-1; no reliable D call. The CDR3 contains 11 residues. The ends were cut back, 3 bases at V and 9 bases at J, with 12 bases in the middle. Germline V CDR1 and CDR2: DFQATT, SNEGSKA (reference sequence). The CDR3 here is CSASRSSRQYF. The CDR3 nucleotides are TGCAGTGCTAGCCGATCGTCGAGGCAGTACTTC.

The rearrangement uses TRBV18 and TRBJ1-2, with TRBD1 identical over 10 bases. Germline lookup yields CDR1 KGHSH and CDR2 LQKENI. Losses at the gene ends were 2 bases for V and 4 bases for J; bases not matched to a gene: 7. The CDR3 is 16 amino acids. The CDR3 bases are TGTGCCAGCTCACCATCCCGACAGGGGGCCATCTATGGCTACACCTTC. Its protein product is CASSPSRQGAIYGYTF.

The CDR3 coding sequence is TGTGCCAGCAGCTTGGACGGACAGGGGAACACTGAAGCTTTCTTT. It specifies CASSLDGQGNTEAFF. The chain employs TRBV5-5 and TRBJ1-1; TRBD1 aligns across 8 bases. CDR3 size: 15 residues. The V segment lost 0 bases and the J segment 1 base; nucleotides outside the gene matches: 2. Per germline, CDR1 SGHKS and CDR2 YYEKEE (reference sequence).

This clone has a handful of counts. The rearrangement links TRBV28 to TRBJ1-5; D is unresolved. Germline CDR1 and CDR2: MDHEN and SYDVKM. The CDR3 runs 16 residues. Trimming left V 3 bases short and J 1 base short, with 13 bases between. This chain's CDR3 is CASSLGGMRSNQPQHF. The CDR3, as DNA: TGTGCCAGCAGTTTGGGAGGGATGAGGAGCAATCAGCCCCAGCATTTT.

The V call is TRBV7-2, the J call TRBJ1-2; the match to TRBD1 covers 7 bases. The CDR3 covers 14 residues. Germline CDR1 and CDR2: SGHTA and FQGNSA. Trimming removed 5 bases from V and 5 bases from J; junction bases left unmatched: 8. The CDR3 DNA is TGTGCCAGCAGCCCTCGACAGGGTCCTTATGGCTACACCTTC. Amino acid sequence: CASSPRQGPYGYTF. Drawing the rest from reference TRBV7-2 and TRBJ1-2, the complete variable domain is GAGVSQSPSNKVTEKGKDVELRCDPISGHTALYWYRQSLGQGLEFLIYFQGNSAPDKSGLPSDRFSAERTGGSVSTLTIQRTQQEDSAVYLCASSPRQGPYGYTFGSGTRLTVV.

The V call is TRBV9, the J call TRBJ2-1; TRBD2 agrees at 10 bases. The CDR3 totals 19 residues. Germline-derived CDR1 and CDR2 are SGDLS and YYNGEE. The ends lost 4 bases at V and 2 bases at J; junction bases unmatched: 15. The CDR3 DNA reads TGTGCCAGCAGCCTCCGCCCTCTGGCTAGCGGGGGAACCTACAATGAGCAGTTCTTC. Amino acids: CASSLRPLASGGTYNEQFF.

This clone was counted between two and nine times. The chain carries TRBV2 and TRBJ1-2; tentative D call: TRBD1 (5 bases). The CDR3 is 12 amino acids. The germline gives CDR1 SNHLY, CDR2 FYNNEI. The germline V and J ends were trimmed by 5 bases and 7 bases, with 11 bases remaining between them. This chain's CDR3 is CASSITGFGYTF. The CDR3 nucleotides read TGTGCCAGCAGTATCACAGGATTTGGCTACACCTTC.

V and J are TRBV30 and TRBJ1-1; unclear D gene. The CDR3 is 14 amino acids. Germline V gene sequence: CDR1 GTSNPN, CDR2 SVGIG (reference sequence). V was pared by 1 base and J by 2 bases, with 11 bases between. CDR3 nucleotide sequence: TGTGCCTGGAGTGGCGGACGCCTCAACACTGAAGCTTTCTTT. Translating it yields CAWSGGRLNTEAFF.

The CDR3 nucleotides are TGCGCCAGCAGCCAATCCGTGACAGGGGTTGGGTTTTACACCATATATTTT. Its protein product is CASSQSVTGVGFYTIYF. The chain recombines TRBV4-1 with TRBJ1-3; 8 bases align to TRBD1. Germline loops: CDR1 MGHRA, CDR2 YSYEKL. This CDR3 comprises 17 residues. Trimming cost V 2 bases and J 8 bases; bases outside gene matches: 14.